This TCR beta chain derives from a study of shared clonotypes between healthy human individuals. Study information: In total, the donors were a couple of women and a few men aged 18 to 49. Study conclusions and caveats: Naive subsets tended to show greater estimated richness than memory subsets. Inspection by rarefaction showed sorted-subset sequencing to be incomplete despite large depth.

CDR1 ENHRY and CDR2 SYGVKD come from the germline V gene. Unmatched junction bases numbered 8, after V lost 8 bases and J lost 5 bases. The CDR3 is 13 amino acids. How the authors handled the data: Junction-only immunoSEQ data arrived without quality scores, meaning filtering differed. Generated by immunoSEQ multiplex PCR, the TCRdb table keeps only in-frame clones and is missing some. That table is the source of V, J and clone size, and D and trimming were worked out from the DNA. Of approximately 2,000,000 clones in the sample, under 95% were seen once. Note on this clone: Its antigen remains unknown.

The rearrangement joins TRBV10-3 to TRBJ2-5, with 7 bases fitting TRBD1. The TCR originated in a man younger than 30 in good health. Some clones in this sample may be carry-over from other donors' samples. Sequenced material: naive CD4+ T cells from PBMCs. Subset of the sample: CD45RA+ positively selected. The CDR3: CAISRGGQETQYF. The DNA for the CDR3 is TGTGCCATCTCCAGAGGGGGACAGGAGACCCAGTACTTC.